One and the same sample provided the 19 T cell receptor beta chains below, sequenced in a study of cytomegalovirus exposure and HLA in healthy donors. Sequencing was performed with immunoSEQ multiplex PCR; in TCRdb, only in-frame clones are kept and a portion is missing. The sample has fewer than 130,000 clones; around 87% are singletons. The material sequenced was PBMCs. The receptor set was obtained from a woman aged 25 to 39 in good health and CMV-seropositive.

The chain combines TRBV30 with TRBJ2-7; D is perhaps TRBD2 (5 bases). Trimming stripped 1 base from V and 6 bases from J, with 16 bases between. The CDR3 contains 14 residues. Germline V CDR1 and CDR2: GTSNPN, SVGIG (reference sequence). This chain's CDR3 is CAWSADGNLREQYF. DNA for the CDR3: TGTGCCTGGAGTGCAGACGGGAATTTGCGCGAGCAGTACTTC.

This chain joins TRBV13 and TRBJ1-3; a possible D gene is TRBD1 (6 bases). Germline-derived CDR1 and CDR2 are PRHDT and FYEKMQ (reference sequence). The CDR3 loop spans 15 amino acids. V lost 0 bases, J lost 5 bases, and 11 bases lay in between. The CDR3 sequence is CASSLGRTGRNTIYF. CDR3 bases: TGTGCCAGCAGCTTAGGTCGAACAGGGAGAAACACCATATATTTT.

This sequence joins TRBV6-5 and TRBJ1-6; TRBD1 aligns across 7 bases. Looked up from germline, CDR1 is MNHEY and CDR2 is SVGAGI. The CDR3 runs 15 residues. Germline trimming cut 6 bases from V and 6 bases from J; bases unmatched to any gene: 8. CDR3: CASSPTRGINSPLHF. The DNA for the CDR3 is TGTGCCAGCAGCCCAACCAGGGGGATTAATTCACCCCTCCACTTT.

V and J are TRBV4-3 and TRBJ2-3, with 13 bases aligning to TRBD2. The CDR3 length is 18 residues. The V gene end was trimmed by 5 bases and the J gene end by 4 bases; junction bases not matched to a gene: 12. Germline V gene data show CDR1 as LGHNA and CDR2 as YSLEER. CDR3 bases: TGCGCCAGCAGCGTGGGACTAGCGGGGACCAGCGGGGCAGATACGCAGTATTTT. Its translation is CASSVGLAGTSGADTQYF.

This clone was seen a few times. V usage is TRBV7-2 and J usage is TRBJ1-2; D is ambiguous. Germline CDR1 SGHTA, CDR2 FQGNSA. The CDR3 spans 15 residues. Trimming stripped 2 bases from V and 0 bases from J, with 10 bases between. CDR3 protein: CASSLSTGANYGYTF. The CDR3 DNA reads TGTGCCAGCAGCTTAAGTACCGGAGCTAACTATGGCTACACCTTC.

The chain combines TRBV6-5 with TRBJ1-5; TRBD1 matches 12 bases. The CDR3 consists of 14 residues. Germline assignment: CDR1 MNHEY and CDR2 SVGAGI. V lost 2 bases and J lost 9; bases outside the gene matches: 2. This CDR3 reads CASSYGTGGWPQHF. In nucleotides, the CDR3 is TGTGCCAGCAGTTACGGGACAGGGGGCTGGCCCCAGCATTTT.

The chain is built from TRBV5-1 and TRBJ2-3; D is perhaps TRBD1 (6 bases). Trimming left V 4 bases short and J 0 bases short, with 12 bases between. The CDR3 spans 15 residues. CDR1 and CDR2 (germline): SGHRS, YFSETQ. CDR3 protein: CASSQTGMSTDTQYF. The CDR3 coding sequence is TGCGCCAGCAGCCAGACAGGAATGAGCACAGATACGCAGTATTTT.

This chain connects TRBV23-1 to TRBJ1-2; 9 nucleotides match TRBD1. TRBV23-1 is an ORF for which the function is uncertain. V shed 6 bases, J shed 1 base, and the junction held 12 bases outside the gene matches. The CDR3 is 17 amino acids. The CDR3, as DNA: TGCGCCAGCAGCCAAACCGCCGGGACAGGGCATAACTATGGCTACACCTTC. Residues: CASSQTAGTGHNYGYTF.

This clone has a single count. The chain combines TRBV5-6 with TRBJ1-2; D perhaps matches TRBD1 (5 bases). Trimming removed 0 bases from V and 2 bases from J, with 14 bases in between. The germline V gene has CDR1 SGHDT and CDR2 YYEEEE. CDR3 size: 16 residues. The CDR3 DNA sequence: TGTGCCAGCAGCTTGGCAGGGTTTAGGACAAACTATGGCTACACCTTC. Protein product: CASSLAGFRTNYGYTF.

This chain links TRBV6-5 with TRBJ1-1, with TRBD1 matching 7 bases. The CDR3 sequence is 13 residues long. J gave up 1 base and V 7 bases, and 3 bases lay outside the gene matches. Germline CDR1 is MNHEY and CDR2 is SVGAGI. DNA of the CDR3: TGTGCCAGCACCAGGACAGGGAACACTGAAGCTTTCTTT. Translated, it gives CASTRTGNTEAFF.

The rearrangement links TRBV6-1 to TRBJ1-2; no clear D. CDR1 is MNHNS and CDR2 is SASEGT in the germline V gene. This CDR3 has 11 residues. V dropped 3 bases and J dropped 3 bases, with 2 bases sitting between them. DNA for the CDR3: TGTGCCAGCAGTGACTACTATGGCTACACCTTC. Encoded protein: CASSDYYGYTF.

With regard to this clone: Sequence at one end of the junction differs from germline and may be a read error. The chain uses TRBV4-2 and TRBJ2-7; tentatively, D is TRBD1 or TRBD2 (6 bases each). CDR1 and CDR2 (germline): LGHNA, YNFKEQ. The CDR3 loop spans 16 amino acids. CDR3 loop: CASSQEGGYARYEQYF. In DNA, the CDR3 is TGTGCCAGCAGTCAAGAGGGGGGTTATGCTAGATACGAGCAGTACTTC.

J is TRBJ1-6 and V is TRBV25-1; D is possibly TRBD1 (6 bases). Germline assignment: CDR1 MGHDK and CDR2 SYGVNS. This CDR3 comprises 15 residues. With 5 bases removed from V and 5 bases from J, the gap between germline ends came to 13 bases. The CDR3 sequence: CASSTPDRNNSPLHF. Here the CDR3 DNA reads TGTGCCAGCAGTACCCCGGACAGAAATAATTCACCCCTCCACTTT.

The chain joins TRBV18 to TRBJ1-2; 7 positions match TRBD1. Germline assignment: CDR1 KGHSH and CDR2 LQKENI. The CDR3 loop spans 15 amino acids. Trimming cost V 1 base and J 8 bases; bases outside gene matches: 10. The CDR3 DNA sequence: TGTGCCAGCTCACCACTTGCAGGGGGGAACCTGGGCTACACCTTC. Protein sequence: CASSPLAGGNLGYTF.

This sequence joins TRBV27 and TRBJ1-4, with a tentative D call TRBD1 (5 bases). The CDR3 is 16 amino acids. Germline-derived CDR1 and CDR2 are MNHEY and SMNVEV (reference sequence). Trimming cost V 3 bases and J 7 bases, with 18 bases left between them. In nucleotides, the CDR3 is TGTGCCAGCAGTTTTGCGGGGCCCCGACTAGGTGAAAAACTGTTTTTT. It translates to CASSFAGPRLGEKLFF.

The V gene is TRBV13, the J gene TRBJ2-4; no reliable D call. This CDR3 contains 12 residues. Germline-derived CDR1 and CDR2 are PRHDT and FYEKMQ (reference sequence). The V end lost 6 bases, the J end lost 3 bases, and 6 bases lay between the germline ends. The CDR3 sequence is CASSSVKNIQYF. The CDR3 DNA reads TGTGCCAGCAGTTCGGTCAAAAACATTCAGTACTTC. Full variable domain (rest looked up from reference TRBV13 and TRBJ2-4): AAGVIQSPRHLIKEKRETATLKCYPIPRHDTVYWYQQGPGQDPQFLISFYEKMQSDKGSIPDRFSAQQFSDYHSELNMSSLELGDSALYFCASSSVKNIQYFGAGTRLSVL.

The chain is built from TRBV15 and TRBJ1-5; D remains unclear. Germline CDR1 LNHNV, CDR2 YYDKDF (reference sequence). This CDR3 has 13 residues. V was trimmed by 3 bases and J by 7 bases, leaving 10 bases between them. CDR3 sequence reads: CATSRQDTQPQHF. The CDR3 nucleotides are TGTGCCACCAGCAGGCAGGATACGCAGCCCCAGCATTTT.

This clone was counted a few times. Different DNA sequences within this sample yield the same CDR3. The V and J genes are TRBV6-1 and TRBJ2-7; D call uncertain. Germline V gene lookup returns CDR1 MNHNS and CDR2 SASEGT. This CDR3 comprises 13 residues. V dropped 2 bases and J dropped 3 bases, with 8 bases sitting between them. CDR3 bases: TGTGCCAGCAGTGAATACCGGGTCTACGAGCAGTACTTC. It specifies CASSEYRVYEQYF.

The genes are TRBV27 and TRBJ2-3, with TRBD2 matching over 7 bases. V trimming: 2 bases; J trimming: 3 bases; junction bases outside the gene matches: 8. The CDR3 is 16 amino acids. Germline V gene lookup returns CDR1 MNHEY and CDR2 SMNVEV (reference sequence). CDR3 sequence (DNA): TGTGCCAGCAGTTTAGCGGCTAGCGGTTCTACAGATACGCAGTATTTT. It yields the protein CASSLAASGSTDTQYF.